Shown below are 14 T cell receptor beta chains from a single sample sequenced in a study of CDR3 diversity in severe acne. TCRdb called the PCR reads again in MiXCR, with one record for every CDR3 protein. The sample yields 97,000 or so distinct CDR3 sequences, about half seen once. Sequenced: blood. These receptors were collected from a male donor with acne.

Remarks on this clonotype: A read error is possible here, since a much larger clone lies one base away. In DNA form, the CDR3 reads TGCAGTGCTAGAGTGGGGCGGGGCAATCAGCCCCAGCATTTT. This sequence encodes CSARVGRGNQPQHF. This chain joins TRBV20-1 and TRBJ1-5, with a tentative D call TRBD1 (5 bases). Germline V CDR1 and CDR2: DFQATT, SNEGSKA (reference sequence). Trimming took 1 base from V and 2 from J, leaving 9 bases between them. The CDR3 is made up of 14 amino acids.

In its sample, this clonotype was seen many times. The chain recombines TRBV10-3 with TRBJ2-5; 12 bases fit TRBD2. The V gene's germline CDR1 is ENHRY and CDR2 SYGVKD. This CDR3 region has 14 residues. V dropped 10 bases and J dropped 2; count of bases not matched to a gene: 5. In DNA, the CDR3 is TGTGCCACCGGGACTAGCGGGTTTCAAGAGACCCAGTACTTC. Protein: CATGTSGFQETQYF.

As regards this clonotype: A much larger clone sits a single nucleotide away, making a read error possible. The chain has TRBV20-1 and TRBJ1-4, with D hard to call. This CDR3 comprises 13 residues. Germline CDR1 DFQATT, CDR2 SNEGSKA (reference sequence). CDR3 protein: CSAPGRWGEELFF. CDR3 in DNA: TGCAGTGCCCCGGGCCGGTGGGGTGAAGAACTGTTTTTT.

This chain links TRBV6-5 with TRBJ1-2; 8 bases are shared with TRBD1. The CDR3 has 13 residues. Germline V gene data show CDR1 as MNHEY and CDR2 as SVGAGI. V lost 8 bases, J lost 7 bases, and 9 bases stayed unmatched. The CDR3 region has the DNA TGTGCCAGCCGATACGGACAGGGAGGTGGCTACACCTTC. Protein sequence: CASRYGQGGGYTF.

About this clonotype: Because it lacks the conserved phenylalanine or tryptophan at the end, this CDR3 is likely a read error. The chain's CDR3 is CAIREQGAVSGYTL. CDR3 nucleotides: TGTGCCATCAGGGAACAGGGAGCGGTATCTGGCTACACCCTC. This chain uses TRBV10-3 with TRBJ1-2, with a possible D match to TRBD1 (6 bases). Germline V CDR1 and CDR2: ENHRY, SYGVKD. V lost 6 bases, J lost 7 bases, and 18 bases lay in between. The CDR3 sequence is 14 residues long.

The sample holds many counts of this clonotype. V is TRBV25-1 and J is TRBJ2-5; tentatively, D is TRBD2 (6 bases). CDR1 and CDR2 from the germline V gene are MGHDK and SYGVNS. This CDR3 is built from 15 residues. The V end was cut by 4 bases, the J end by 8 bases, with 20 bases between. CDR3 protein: CASSGGTPLRSTQYF. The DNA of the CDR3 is TGTGCCAGCAGTGGCGGGACTCCCCTGAGGTCCACCCAGTACTTC.

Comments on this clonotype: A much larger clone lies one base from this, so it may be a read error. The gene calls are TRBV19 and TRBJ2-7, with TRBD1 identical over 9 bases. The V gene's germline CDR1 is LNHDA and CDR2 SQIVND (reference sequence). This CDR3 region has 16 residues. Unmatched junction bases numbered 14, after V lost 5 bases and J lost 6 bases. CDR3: CASSGLGDRDVCEQYF. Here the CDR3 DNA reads TGTGCCAGTAGTGGCCTTGGGGACAGGGACGTGTGCGAGCAGTACTTC.

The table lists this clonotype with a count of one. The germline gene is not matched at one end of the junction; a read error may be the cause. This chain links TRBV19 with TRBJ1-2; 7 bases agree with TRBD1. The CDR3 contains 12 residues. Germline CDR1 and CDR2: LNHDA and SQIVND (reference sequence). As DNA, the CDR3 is TGCGCCAGCAGCTTGGGACAGATTGGCTACACCTTC. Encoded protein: CASSLGQIGYTF.

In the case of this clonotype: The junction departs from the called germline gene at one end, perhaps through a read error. Here the CDR3 DNA reads TGTGCCAGCTCACCACCATTGGTGGGGGCAGACTTGACAGATCCGCAGTATTTT. Protein product: CASSPPLVGADLTDPQYF. The chain employs TRBV18 and TRBJ2-3; weak D call: TRBD1 (6 bases). Germline-derived CDR1 and CDR2 are KGHSH and LQKENI. The CDR3 length is 18 residues.

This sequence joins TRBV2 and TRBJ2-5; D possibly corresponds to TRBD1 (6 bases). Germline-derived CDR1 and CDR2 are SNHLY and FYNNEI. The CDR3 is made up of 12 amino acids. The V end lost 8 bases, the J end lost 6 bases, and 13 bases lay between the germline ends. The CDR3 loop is CASGTGIQTQYF. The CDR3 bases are TGTGCCAGCGGAACAGGGATACAGACCCAGTACTTC.

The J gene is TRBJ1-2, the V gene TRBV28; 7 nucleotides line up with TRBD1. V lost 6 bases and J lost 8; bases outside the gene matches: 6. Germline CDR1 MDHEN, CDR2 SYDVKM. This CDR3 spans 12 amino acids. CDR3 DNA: TGTGCCAGCAGAAGAGACAGGGTCGGCTACACCTTC. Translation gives CASRRDRVGYTF.

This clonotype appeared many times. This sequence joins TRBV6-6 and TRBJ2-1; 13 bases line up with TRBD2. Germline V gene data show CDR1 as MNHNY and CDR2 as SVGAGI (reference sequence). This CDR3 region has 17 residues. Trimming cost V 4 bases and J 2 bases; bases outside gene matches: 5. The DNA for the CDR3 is TGTGCCAGCAGTTGGTCGGGACTAGCGGGACCCTACAATGAGCAGTTCTTC. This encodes CASSWSGLAGPYNEQFF.

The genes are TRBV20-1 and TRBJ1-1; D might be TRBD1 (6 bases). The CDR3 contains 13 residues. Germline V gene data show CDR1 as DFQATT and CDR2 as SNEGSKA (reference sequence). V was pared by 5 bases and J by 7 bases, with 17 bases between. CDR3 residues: CSAFRGGLNEAFF. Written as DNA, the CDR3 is TGCAGTGCTTTCAGGGGCGGCCTGAATGAAGCTTTCTTT.

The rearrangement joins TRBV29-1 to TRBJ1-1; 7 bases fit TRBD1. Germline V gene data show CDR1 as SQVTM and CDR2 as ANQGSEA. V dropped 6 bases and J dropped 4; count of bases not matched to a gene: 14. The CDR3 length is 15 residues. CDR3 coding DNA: TGCAGCGTAGAAAATACAGGGGCCGGGGGCACTGAAGCTTTCTTT. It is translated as CSVENTGAGGTEAFF.